The 19 T cell receptor beta chains listed next were all sequenced from one sample in a study of blood T cell repertoires in COVID-19. Sequencing used immunoSEQ multiplex PCR; TCRdb keeps in-frame clones, though not all of them. Of roughly 200,000 clones listed, roughly 86% were seen once; the top ten hold 1.5% to 2%. The sequenced sample consisted of peripheral blood. These receptors all stem from a man between 18 and 35 years old with active or convalescent COVID-19.

The V and J genes are TRBV5-8 and TRBJ1-4; the D is unclear. Looked up from germline, CDR1 is SGHTS and CDR2 is YDEGEE. CDR3 length: 14 amino acids. Deletions cut 0 bases from V and 5 bases from J, with 8 bases between. The CDR3 DNA reads as TGTGCCAGCAGCTTGGCCCAGGCGAATGAAAAACTGTTTTTT. It yields the protein CASSLAQANEKLFF.

This chain uses TRBV7-9 with TRBJ2-6; 9 positions agree with TRBD1. Germline-derived CDR1 and CDR2 are SEHNR and FQNEAQ (reference sequence). There are 19 residues in the CDR3. The V gene end was trimmed by 5 bases and the J gene end by 1 base; junction bases not matched to a gene: 12. The CDR3: CASSQPTGTGISGANVLTF. The CDR3 DNA reads TGTGCCAGCAGCCAACCTACCGGGACAGGGATATCTGGGGCCAACGTCCTGACTTTC.

The chain links TRBV4-2 to TRBJ2-3; tentatively, D is TRBD1 (5 bases). Germline V gives CDR1 LGHNA, CDR2 YNFKEQ. Trimming took off 4 bases at V and 3 bases at J, with 8 bases between the two ends. This CDR3 has 13 residues. CDR3 sequence reads: CASSPTVTDTQYF. CDR3 DNA sequence: TGTGCCAGCAGCCCGACAGTGACAGATACGCAGTATTTT.

This clone was seen only once. The rearrangement links TRBV7-8 to TRBJ2-7, with 7 bases lining up with TRBD2. V gave up 1 base and J gave up 5 bases; unmatched junction bases: 8. The CDR3 runs to 15 residues. Germline V gives CDR1 SGHVS, CDR2 FQNEAQ. The CDR3 DNA reads TGTGCCAGCAGCTTAGTTGGGGGAGGGCTGGACGAGCAGTACTTC. The encoded protein is CASSLVGGGLDEQYF.

The rearrangement joins TRBV27 to TRBJ1-2; D is unclear. The ends were cut back, 3 bases at V and 2 bases at J, with 13 bases in the middle. There are 15 residues in the CDR3. CDR1 and CDR2 (germline): MNHEY, SMNVEV (reference sequence). The CDR3 nucleotides are TGTGCCAGCAGTTTCAGGCAACCGGCGAACTATGGCTACACCTTC. Translating it yields CASSFRQPANYGYTF.

This chain connects TRBV7-9 to TRBJ2-7; 7 bases fit TRBD2. This CDR3 contains 16 residues. The ends lost 5 bases at V and 3 bases at J; junction bases unmatched: 13. Germline values: CDR1 SEHNR, CDR2 FQNEAQ (reference sequence). DNA of the CDR3: TGTGCCAGCAGCCAGTTTCGCGGGAGCCAAATCTACGAGCAGTACTTC. Amino acids: CASSQFRGSQIYEQYF.

The V call is TRBV19, the J call TRBJ1-5; 7 bases align to TRBD1. V dropped 5 bases and J dropped 6; count of bases not matched to a gene: 7. This CDR3 contains 14 residues. CDR1 and CDR2 (germline): LNHDA, SQIVND (reference sequence). The CDR3 protein is CASSSRQGSQPQHF. In DNA, the CDR3 is TGTGCCAGTAGTTCCCGACAGGGTAGTCAGCCCCAGCATTTT.

The table lists this clone with a count of one. In DNA, the CDR3 is TGTGCCAGCAGCAGACAGGGGGGAGTGAACACTGAAGCTTTCTTT. Encoded protein: CASSRQGGVNTEAFF. This chain connects TRBV6-2 or TRBV6-3 to TRBJ1-1, with TRBD1 identical over 9 bases. Germline CDR1 reads MNHEY; CDR2 reads SVGEGT. CDR3 length equals 15 residues. V dropped 6 bases and J dropped 0; count of bases not matched to a gene: 5.

The chain uses TRBV5-4 and TRBJ2-7, with TRBD1 matching over 9 bases. The junction had 11 bases not matched to a gene; V was cut back by 4 bases and J by 6 bases. CDR3 length: 15 residues. Germline V gives CDR1 SGHNT, CDR2 YYREEE (reference sequence). The DNA for the CDR3 is TGTGCCAGCAGCGCACCGGACAGGGGCCCGGGCGAGCAGTACTTC. Residues: CASSAPDRGPGEQYF.

The chain recombines TRBV6-2 or TRBV6-3 with TRBJ2-4, with a tentative D call TRBD2 (6 bases). The germline V gene encodes CDR1 MNHEY and CDR2 SVGEGT. This CDR3 contains 18 residues. V was cut by 2 bases and J by 9 bases, with 26 bases left in between. The CDR3 sequence is CASSYANVPRDSRSIQYF. In DNA form, the CDR3 reads TGTGCCAGCAGTTACGCAAACGTGCCCCGGGACTCACGGTCCATTCAGTACTTC.

The V call is TRBV9, the J call TRBJ2-3, with 7 bases aligning to TRBD1. Germline V gene data show CDR1 as SGDLS and CDR2 as YYNGEE. Losses at the gene ends were 4 bases for V and 2 bases for J; bases not matched to a gene: 10. The CDR3 length is 16 residues. Written as DNA, the CDR3 is TGTGCCAGCAGCAAAGGGGGCCCGGTCAACACAGATACGCAGTATTTT. Its translation: CASSKGGPVNTDTQYF.

This rearrangement joins TRBV19 to TRBJ1-2, with D maybe TRBD1 (5 bases). Germline lookup yields CDR1 LNHDA and CDR2 SQIVND (reference sequence). Between the trimmed V and J ends, which lost 5 bases and 4 bases, there was a span of 11 bases. The CDR3 loop spans 13 amino acids. The CDR3 reads CASSVDSLYGYTF. CDR3 in DNA: TGTGCCAGTAGTGTCGACAGCCTCTATGGCTACACCTTC.

The chain couples TRBV4-3 to TRBJ2-1, with 7 positions matching TRBD2. CDR1 and CDR2 from the germline V gene are LGHNA and YSLEER. J lost 6 bases, V lost 2 bases, and 10 bases had no gene match. CDR3 size: 16 residues. This chain's CDR3 is CASSQFAGAFGNEQFF. CDR3 DNA sequence: TGCGCCAGCAGCCAATTTGCGGGAGCATTTGGCAATGAGCAGTTCTTC.

The V and J genes are TRBV5-1 and TRBJ1-2; 11 nucleotides align to TRBD1. J gave up 6 bases and V 5 bases, and 6 bases lay outside the gene matches. This CDR3 has 14 residues. CDR1 SGHRS and CDR2 YFSETQ come from the germline V gene. The CDR3 spells CASSWDRGANGYTF. CDR3 in DNA: TGCGCCAGCAGTTGGGACAGGGGGGCGAATGGCTACACCTTC.

This chain links TRBV19 with TRBJ2-3; 8 bases line up with TRBD2. Losses at the gene ends were 3 bases for V and 5 bases for J; bases not matched to a gene: 13. This CDR3 spans 17 amino acids. Germline V CDR1 and CDR2: LNHDA, SQIVND (reference sequence). CDR3 sequence: CASSMEGREGVLDTQYF. The CDR3 DNA is TGTGCCAGTAGTATGGAGGGACGGGAGGGGGTGTTAGATACGCAGTATTTT.

The chain employs TRBV5-1 and TRBJ2-5; 10 bases are a match to TRBD2. CDR1 and CDR2 from the germline V gene are SGHRS and YFSETQ. This CDR3 is built from 15 residues. Trimming cost V 4 bases and J 0 bases; bases outside gene matches: 3. CDR3 DNA sequence: TGCGCCAGCAGCCCTAGCGGGGGCTACCAAGAGACCCAGTACTTC. Protein sequence: CASSPSGGYQETQYF.

The rearrangement uses TRBV5-6 and TRBJ1-1, with 9 bases matching TRBD1. The junction had 9 bases not matched to a gene; V was cut back by 3 bases and J by 3 bases. The CDR3 contains 16 residues. Germline V gives CDR1 SGHDT, CDR2 YYEEEE. CDR3 bases: TGTGCCAGCAGCTGGACGGGACAGGGTCGGTACACTGAAGCTTTCTTT. It specifies CASSWTGQGRYTEAFF.

This clone was detected a few times. The gene calls are TRBV7-9 and TRBJ1-4; TRBD1 agrees at 7 bases. Germline CDR1 and CDR2: SEHNR and FQNEAQ (reference sequence). The J segment lost 7 bases and the V segment lost 4 bases, leaving 3 bases of the junction unmatched. The CDR3 consists of 13 residues. The CDR3 spells CASSWAGGEKLFF. The CDR3 region has the DNA TGTGCCAGCAGCTGGGCAGGGGGTGAAAAACTGTTTTTT.

This clone has just a few counts. The chain links TRBV6-6 to TRBJ1-4; D remains ambiguous. The CDR3 is made up of 16 amino acids. Deletions cut 7 bases from V and 5 bases from J, with 20 bases between. Germline V gene sequence: CDR1 MNHNY, CDR2 SVGAGI (reference sequence). The chain's CDR3 is CASTSPAAGLNEKLFF. The CDR3 coding sequence is TGTGCCAGCACCTCACCCGCGGCAGGACTGAATGAAAAACTGTTTTTT.